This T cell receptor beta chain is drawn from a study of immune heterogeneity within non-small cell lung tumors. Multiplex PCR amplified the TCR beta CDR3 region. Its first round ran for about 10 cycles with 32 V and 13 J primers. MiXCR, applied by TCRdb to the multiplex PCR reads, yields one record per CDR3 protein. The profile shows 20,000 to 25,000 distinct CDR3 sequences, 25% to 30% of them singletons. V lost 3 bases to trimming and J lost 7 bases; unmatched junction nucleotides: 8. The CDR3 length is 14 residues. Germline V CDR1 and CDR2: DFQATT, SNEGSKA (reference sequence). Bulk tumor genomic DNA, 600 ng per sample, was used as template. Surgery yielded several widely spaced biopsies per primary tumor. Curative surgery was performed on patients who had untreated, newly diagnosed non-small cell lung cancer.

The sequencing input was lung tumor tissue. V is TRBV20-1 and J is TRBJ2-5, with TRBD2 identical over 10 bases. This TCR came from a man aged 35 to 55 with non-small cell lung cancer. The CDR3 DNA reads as TGCAGTGCTAGGCAAGCGGGAGGGCCGGTGACCCAGTACTTC. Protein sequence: CSARQAGGPVTQYF.